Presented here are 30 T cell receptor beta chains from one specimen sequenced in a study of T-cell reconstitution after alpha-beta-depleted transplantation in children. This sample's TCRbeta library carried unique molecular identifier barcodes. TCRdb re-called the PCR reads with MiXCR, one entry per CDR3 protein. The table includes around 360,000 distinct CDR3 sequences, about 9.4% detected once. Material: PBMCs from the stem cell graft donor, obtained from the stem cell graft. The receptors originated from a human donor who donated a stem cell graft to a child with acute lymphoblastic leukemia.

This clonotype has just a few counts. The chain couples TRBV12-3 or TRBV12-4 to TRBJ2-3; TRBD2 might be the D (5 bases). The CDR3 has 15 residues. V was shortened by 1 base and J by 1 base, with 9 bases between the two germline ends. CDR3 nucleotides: TGTGCCAGCAGTTTAGGTAGCGCCCGCACAGATACGCAGTATTTT. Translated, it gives CASSLGSARTDTQYF.

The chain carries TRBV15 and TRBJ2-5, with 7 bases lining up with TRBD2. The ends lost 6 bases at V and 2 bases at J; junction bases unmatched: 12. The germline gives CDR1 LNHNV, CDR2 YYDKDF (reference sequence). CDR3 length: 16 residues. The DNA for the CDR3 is TGTGCCACCAGGGCGGGGTTGCTAGCGGTACAAGAGACCCAGTACTTC. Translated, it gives CATRAGLLAVQETQYF.

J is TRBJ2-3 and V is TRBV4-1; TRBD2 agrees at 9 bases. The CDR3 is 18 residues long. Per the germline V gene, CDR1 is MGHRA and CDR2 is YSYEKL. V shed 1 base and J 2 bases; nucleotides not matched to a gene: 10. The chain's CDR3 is CASSQASPGLADTDTQYF. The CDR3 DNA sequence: TGCGCCAGCAGCCAAGCTAGCCCGGGACTAGCAGACACAGATACGCAGTATTTT.

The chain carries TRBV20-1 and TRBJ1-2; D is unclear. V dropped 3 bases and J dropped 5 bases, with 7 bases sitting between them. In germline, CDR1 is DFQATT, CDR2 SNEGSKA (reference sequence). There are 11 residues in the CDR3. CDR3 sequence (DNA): TGCAGTGCTAGCCCCGGGTATGGCTACACCTTC. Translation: CSASPGYGYTF.

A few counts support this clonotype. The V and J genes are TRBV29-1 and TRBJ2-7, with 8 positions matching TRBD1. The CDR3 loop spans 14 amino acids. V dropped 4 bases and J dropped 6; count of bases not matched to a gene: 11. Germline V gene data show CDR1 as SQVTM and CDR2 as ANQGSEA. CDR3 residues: CSVAGGQGPGEQYF. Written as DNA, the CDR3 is TGCAGCGTTGCTGGTGGACAGGGCCCTGGCGAGCAGTACTTC.

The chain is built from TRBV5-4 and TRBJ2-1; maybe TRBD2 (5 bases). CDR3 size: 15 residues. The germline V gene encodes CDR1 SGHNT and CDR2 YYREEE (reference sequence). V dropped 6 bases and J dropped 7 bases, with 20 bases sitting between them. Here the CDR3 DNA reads TGTGCCAGCACCAGAGAGGGTGAGCGGATGAATGAGCAGTTCTTC. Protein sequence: CASTREGERMNEQFF.

CDR3 bases: TGCAGTGCGGGTACGTCGACTAGCACAGATACGCAGTATTTT. It codes for CSAGTSTSTDTQYF. V and J are TRBV20-1 and TRBJ2-3, with D unresolved. The V gene lost 6 bases and the J gene lost 0 bases, with 13 bases spanning the gap. Germline CDR1 and CDR2: DFQATT and SNEGSKA (reference sequence). The CDR3 is made up of 14 amino acids.

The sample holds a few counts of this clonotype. As DNA, the CDR3 is TGCGCCAGCAGCTTGGTGGCGGGGAGCTCCTACAATGAGCAGTTCTTC. It translates to CASSLVAGSSYNEQFF. V gene TRBV5-1 combines with J gene TRBJ2-1, with D maybe TRBD2 (6 bases). The CDR3 loop spans 16 amino acids. Trimming took 0 bases from V and 0 from J, leaving 10 bases between them. CDR1 is SGHRS and CDR2 is YFSETQ in the germline V gene.

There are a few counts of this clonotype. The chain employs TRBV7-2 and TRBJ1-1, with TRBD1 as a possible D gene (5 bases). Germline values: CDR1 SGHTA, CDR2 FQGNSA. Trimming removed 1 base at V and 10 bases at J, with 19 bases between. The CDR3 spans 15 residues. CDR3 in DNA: TGTGCCAGCAGCTTAGGTGCAGGGCAGGGAGAACGAGCTTTCTTT. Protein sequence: CASSLGAGQGERAFF.

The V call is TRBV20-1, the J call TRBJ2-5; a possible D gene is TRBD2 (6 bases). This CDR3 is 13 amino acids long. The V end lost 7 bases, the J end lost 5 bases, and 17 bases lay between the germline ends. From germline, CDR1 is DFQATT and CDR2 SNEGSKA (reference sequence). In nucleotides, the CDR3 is TGCAGTGGGAGCGCATCGGGGGTGGAGACCCAGTACTTC. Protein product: CSGSASGVETQYF.

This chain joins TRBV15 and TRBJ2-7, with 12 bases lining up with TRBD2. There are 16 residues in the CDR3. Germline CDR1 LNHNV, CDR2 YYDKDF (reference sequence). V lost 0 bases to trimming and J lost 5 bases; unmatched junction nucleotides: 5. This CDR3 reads CATSRDRTSGMNEQYF. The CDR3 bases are TGTGCCACCAGCAGAGACCGGACTAGCGGGATGAACGAGCAGTACTTC.

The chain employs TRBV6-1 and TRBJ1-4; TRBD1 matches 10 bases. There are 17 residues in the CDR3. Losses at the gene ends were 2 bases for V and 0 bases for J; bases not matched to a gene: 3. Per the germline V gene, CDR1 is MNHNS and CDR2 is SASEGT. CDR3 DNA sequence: TGTGCCAGCAGTGAATACGGGACAGGGGCAACTAATGAAAAACTGTTTTTT. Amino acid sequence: CASSEYGTGATNEKLFF.

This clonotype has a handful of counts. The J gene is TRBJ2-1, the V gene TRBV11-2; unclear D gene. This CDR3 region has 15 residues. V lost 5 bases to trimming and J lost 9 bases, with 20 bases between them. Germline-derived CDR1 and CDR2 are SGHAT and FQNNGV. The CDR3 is CASSPGPQVGPEQFF. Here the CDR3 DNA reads TGTGCCAGCAGCCCCGGACCCCAGGTAGGTCCTGAGCAGTTCTTC.

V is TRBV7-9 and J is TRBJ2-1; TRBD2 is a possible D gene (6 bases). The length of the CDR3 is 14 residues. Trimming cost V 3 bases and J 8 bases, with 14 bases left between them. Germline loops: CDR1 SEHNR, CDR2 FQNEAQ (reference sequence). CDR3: CASSLDARRDEQFF. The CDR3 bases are TGTGCCAGCAGCTTGGATGCGAGGAGGGATGAGCAGTTCTTC.

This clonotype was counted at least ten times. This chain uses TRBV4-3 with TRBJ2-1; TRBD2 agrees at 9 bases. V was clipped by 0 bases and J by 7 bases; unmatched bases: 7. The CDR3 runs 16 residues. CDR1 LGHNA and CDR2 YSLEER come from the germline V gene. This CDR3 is CASSQDRAGGQNEQFF. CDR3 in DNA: TGCGCCAGCAGCCAAGATCGAGCGGGAGGACAAAATGAGCAGTTCTTC.

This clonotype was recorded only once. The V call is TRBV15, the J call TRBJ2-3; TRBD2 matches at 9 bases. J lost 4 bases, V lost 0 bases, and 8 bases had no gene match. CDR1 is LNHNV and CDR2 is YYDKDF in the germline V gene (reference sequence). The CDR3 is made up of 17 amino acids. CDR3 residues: CATSRDVSGRRADTQYF. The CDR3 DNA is TGTGCCACCAGCAGAGATGTGAGCGGGAGGAGGGCAGATACGCAGTATTTT.

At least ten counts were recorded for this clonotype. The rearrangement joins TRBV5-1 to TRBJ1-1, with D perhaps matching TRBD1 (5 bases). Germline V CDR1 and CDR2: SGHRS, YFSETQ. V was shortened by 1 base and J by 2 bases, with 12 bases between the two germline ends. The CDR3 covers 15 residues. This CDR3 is CASSLYGDPNTEAFF. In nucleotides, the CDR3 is TGCGCCAGCAGCTTGTATGGGGACCCAAACACTGAAGCTTTCTTT.

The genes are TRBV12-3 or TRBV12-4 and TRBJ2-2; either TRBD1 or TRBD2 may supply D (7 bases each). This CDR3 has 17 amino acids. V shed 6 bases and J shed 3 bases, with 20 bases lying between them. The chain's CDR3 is CASSTPGGVVDTGELFF. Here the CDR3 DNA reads TGTGCCAGCAGCACCCCAGGGGGGGTAGTAGACACCGGGGAGCTGTTTTTT.

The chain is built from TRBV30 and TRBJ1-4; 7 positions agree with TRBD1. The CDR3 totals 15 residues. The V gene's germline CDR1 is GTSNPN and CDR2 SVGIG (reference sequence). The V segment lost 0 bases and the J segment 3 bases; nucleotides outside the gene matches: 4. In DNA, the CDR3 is TGTGCCTGGAGTGTCAGGGGGTTTGCTAATGAAAAACTGTTTTTT. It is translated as CAWSVRGFANEKLFF.

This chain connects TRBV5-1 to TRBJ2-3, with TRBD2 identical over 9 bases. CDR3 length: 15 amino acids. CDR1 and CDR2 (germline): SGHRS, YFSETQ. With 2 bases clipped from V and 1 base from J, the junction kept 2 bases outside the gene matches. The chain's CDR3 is CASSFWTSGTDTQYF. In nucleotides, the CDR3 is TGCGCCAGCAGCTTTTGGACTAGCGGCACAGATACGCAGTATTTT. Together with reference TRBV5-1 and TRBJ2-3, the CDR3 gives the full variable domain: KAGVTQTPRYLIKTRGQQVTLSCSPISGHRSVSWYQQTPGQGLQFLFEYFSETQRNKGNFPGRFSGRQFSNSRSEMNVSTLELGDSALYLCASSFWTSGTDTQYFGPGTRLTVL.

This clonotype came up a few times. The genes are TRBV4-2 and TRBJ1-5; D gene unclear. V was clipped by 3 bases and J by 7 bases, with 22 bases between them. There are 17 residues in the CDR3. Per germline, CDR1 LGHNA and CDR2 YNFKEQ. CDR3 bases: TGTGCCAGCAGCCACGATCCTTGGACGGGGAGTATACAGCCCCAGCATTTT. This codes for CASSHDPWTGSIQPQHF.

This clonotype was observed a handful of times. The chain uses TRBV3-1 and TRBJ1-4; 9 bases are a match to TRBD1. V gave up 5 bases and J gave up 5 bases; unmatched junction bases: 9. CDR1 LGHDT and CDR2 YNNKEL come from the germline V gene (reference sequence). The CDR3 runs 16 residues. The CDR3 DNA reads TGTGCCAGCAGCTCCCCTCCCGGGACAGGGAATGAAAAACTGTTTTTT. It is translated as CASSSPPGTGNEKLFF.

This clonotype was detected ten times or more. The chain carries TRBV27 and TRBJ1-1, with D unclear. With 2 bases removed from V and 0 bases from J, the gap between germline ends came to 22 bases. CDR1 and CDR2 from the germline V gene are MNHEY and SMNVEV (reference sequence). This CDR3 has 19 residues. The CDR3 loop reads CASSLRTPGPINMNTEAFF. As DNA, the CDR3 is TGTGCCAGCAGTTTAAGGACCCCTGGACCGATCAACATGAACACTGAAGCTTTCTTT.

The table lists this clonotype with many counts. CDR3 in DNA: TGCAGCGTTGATGAGGGTTCCTATGGCTACACCTTC. Translated: CSVDEGSYGYTF. The chain recombines TRBV29-1 with TRBJ1-2; no firm D call. There are 12 residues in the CDR3. Germline V CDR1 and CDR2: SQVTM, ANQGSEA. V dropped 3 bases and J dropped 4 bases, with 9 bases sitting between them.

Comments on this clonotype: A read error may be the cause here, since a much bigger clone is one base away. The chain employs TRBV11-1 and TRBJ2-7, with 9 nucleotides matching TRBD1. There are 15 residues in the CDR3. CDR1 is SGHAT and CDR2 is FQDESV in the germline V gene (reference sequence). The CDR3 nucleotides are TGTGCCGGCAGCTTAACCCGGACAGGGGTGTACGAGCAGTACTTC. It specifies CAGSLTRTGVYEQYF.

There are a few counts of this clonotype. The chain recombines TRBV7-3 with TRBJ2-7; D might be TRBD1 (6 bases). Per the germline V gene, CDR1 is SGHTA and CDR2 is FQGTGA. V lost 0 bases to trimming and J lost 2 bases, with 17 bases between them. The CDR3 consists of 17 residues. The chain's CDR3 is CASSLTGRGSPPYEQYF. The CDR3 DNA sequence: TGTGCCAGCAGCTTAACCGGCAGGGGCTCCCCGCCCTACGAGCAGTACTTC.

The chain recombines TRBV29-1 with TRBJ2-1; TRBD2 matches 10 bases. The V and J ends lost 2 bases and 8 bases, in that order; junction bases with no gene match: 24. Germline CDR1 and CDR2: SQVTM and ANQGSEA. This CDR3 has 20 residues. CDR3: CSVEIGLAGEGLRGMYEQFF. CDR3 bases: TGCAGCGTTGAAATAGGTCTAGCGGGAGAAGGGTTGAGGGGGATGTATGAGCAGTTCTTC.

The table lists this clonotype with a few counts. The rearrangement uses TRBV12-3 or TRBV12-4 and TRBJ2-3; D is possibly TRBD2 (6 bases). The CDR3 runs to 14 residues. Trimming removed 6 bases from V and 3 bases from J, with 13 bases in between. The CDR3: CASRGDLSTDTQYF. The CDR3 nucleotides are TGTGCCAGCAGGGGGGACTTATCAACAGATACGCAGTATTTT.

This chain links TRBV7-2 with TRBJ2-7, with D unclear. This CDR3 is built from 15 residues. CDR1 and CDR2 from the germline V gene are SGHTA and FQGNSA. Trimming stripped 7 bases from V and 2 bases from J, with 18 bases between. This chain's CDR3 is CASIPELGPTYEQYF. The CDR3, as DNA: TGTGCCAGCATCCCCGAGTTGGGCCCGACCTACGAGCAGTACTTC.

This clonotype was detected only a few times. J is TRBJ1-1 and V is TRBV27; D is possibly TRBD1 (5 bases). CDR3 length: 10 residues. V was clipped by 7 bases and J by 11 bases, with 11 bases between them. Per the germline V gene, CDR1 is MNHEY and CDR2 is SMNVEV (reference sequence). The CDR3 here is CASIGTNAFF. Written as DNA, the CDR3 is TGTGCCAGCATCGGGACGAATGCTTTCTTT.